This T cell receptor (beta chain) originates from a study of blood T cell repertoires in COVID-19. Study-level information: Specimens from acute and convalescent COVID-19 originated in the United States, Italy and Spain. In each case, the material was cDNA or gDNA derived from T cells, B-cell-depleted T cells, or PBMCs.

The CDR3 covers 16 residues. CDR1 is MGHRA and CDR2 is YSYEKL in the germline V gene. The junction had 8 bases not matched to a gene; V was cut back by 0 bases and J by 7 bases. In the authors' workflow: The authors estimated nucleated cell counts from reference gene primer amplification. Clones were sequenced by immunoSEQ multiplex PCR, and TCRdb holds only the in-frame ones, with some missing. The V and J calls and the clone size are those of that table, but D and trimming were determined from the DNA. The table records tens of thousands of clones, over 80% of them present only once. Sequencing input: peripheral blood. The V call is TRBV4-1, the J call TRBJ2-1; 8 nucleotides agree with TRBD1. The sequence derives from a woman of 80 years or more with acute or convalescent COVID-19. CDR3 bases: TGCGCCAGCAGCCAAGAAGGACAGGGTACAAGAAATGAGCAGTTCTTC. It translates to CASSQEGQGTRNEQFF.